These 5 T cell receptor beta chains originate from one sample sequenced in a study of T cell repertoires in cytomegalovirus infection. Their antigens remain unidentified. TCRdb independently ran MiXCR on the reads; one entry per CDR3 protein. The sample has around 430,000 distinct CDR3 sequences; under 45% are singletons. The specimen was cultured PBMCs, collected from culture after CMV antigen stimulation. The source is a human donor in good health (CMV status not recorded). Some clones in this sample may be carry-over from other donors' samples.

CDR3 DNA sequence: TGTGCCAGCAGCTTAGTTGGCGCGGAGCAGTTCTTC. Encoded protein: CASSLVGAEQFF. J is TRBJ2-1 and V is TRBV7-2; the D is unclear. The germline gives CDR1 SGHTA, CDR2 FQGNSA. The length of the CDR3 is 12 residues. The germline V and J ends were trimmed by 1 base and 10 bases, with 8 bases remaining between them.

The J gene is TRBJ2-3, the V gene TRBV6-2 or TRBV6-3; 9 positions match TRBD2. Losses at the gene ends were 1 base for V and 5 bases for J; bases not matched to a gene: 10. This CDR3 region has 17 residues. Germline V CDR1 and CDR2: MNHEY, SVGEGT. CDR3 in amino acids: CASSYFRGRARKDTQYF. For the CDR3, the DNA is TGTGCCAGCAGTTACTTTCGCGGGAGGGCCCGCAAAGATACGCAGTATTTT.

This rearrangement joins TRBV5-1 to TRBJ2-1; D is possibly TRBD1 (6 bases). Germline lookup yields CDR1 SGHRS and CDR2 YFSETQ. The CDR3 has 14 residues. The V and J ends lost 4 bases and 0 bases respectively, with 8 bases between them. The CDR3 DNA reads TGCGCCAGCAGCCCAGGGGTCTCCTACAATGAGCAGTTCTTC. As protein: CASSPGVSYNEQFF. Using reference TRBV5-1 and TRBJ2-1 for the parts outside the CDR3, the full variable domain is KAGVTQTPRYLIKTRGQQVTLSCSPISGHRSVSWYQQTPGQGLQFLFEYFSETQRNKGNFPGRFSGRQFSNSRSEMNVSTLELGDSALYLCASSPGVSYNEQFFGPGTRLTVL.

This clonotype came up a few times. The CDR3 loop is CASSLVAVSDTEAFF. Written as DNA, the CDR3 is TGTGCCAGCAGCTTAGTTGCGGTCTCGGACACTGAAGCTTTCTTT. V gene TRBV7-8 combines with J gene TRBJ1-1, with no clear D. V was cut by 1 base and J by 3 bases, with 12 bases left in between. Germline lookup yields CDR1 SGHVS and CDR2 FQNEAQ. The CDR3 has 15 amino acids.

The chain uses TRBV6-5 and TRBJ2-1; no definite D call. Germline V gene sequence: CDR1 MNHEY, CDR2 SVGAGI. V lost 2 bases, J lost 11 bases, and 7 bases lay in between. The CDR3 loop spans 11 amino acids. The CDR3 protein is CASSYTQKQFF. The CDR3 DNA is TGTGCCAGCAGTTACACCCAAAAGCAGTTCTTC.